This T cell receptor (beta chain) comes out of a study of T cell therapy after organ transplantation. In the study overall: Blood for the short-term post-therapy sample came 4 to 8 weeks after therapy.

J lost 9 bases, V lost 4 bases, and 7 bases had no gene match. The CDR3 covers 15 residues. Per the germline V gene, CDR1 is MNHEY and CDR2 is SMNVEV (reference sequence). TCRdb's table, derived via immunoSEQ multiplex PCR, lists solely in-frame clones and lacks some. The sample includes roughly 3,300 clones, 55% to 70% of them seen just once. Time point specified: 4-8 weeks after completion of therapy. This clone was seen more than once but under ten times. Its target is not known. This sequence originates from a human patient who had received a solid organ transplant and had CMV disease. Some T cells may trace back to the graft donor. This chain uses TRBV27 with TRBJ2-4; TRBD1 matches 12 bases. The starting material was CD8+ T cells from blood, obtained after autologous CMV-specific T cell therapy. The CDR3 is CASSYGTGGEGIQYF. The CDR3, as DNA: TGTGCCAGCAGTTACGGGACAGGGGGCGAGGGCATTCAGTACTTC.